This T cell receptor (beta chain) was documented in a study of blood T cell repertoires in COVID-19. Looking at the study overall: Collection of acute and convalescent COVID-19 samples took place in the United States, Italy and Spain. In each case, the material was cDNA or gDNA derived from T cells, B-cell-depleted T cells, or PBMCs.

This clone was observed once. Generated by immunoSEQ multiplex PCR, the TCRdb table keeps only in-frame clones and is missing some. The sample has 400,000 to 450,000 clones; about nine tenths are singletons. Recovery meant two consecutive negative NP/OP PCR tests, professional clearance, or resolved symptoms. CDR3 length equals 13 residues. The V gene lost 6 bases and the J gene lost 7 bases, with 15 bases spanning the gap. Germline V gene sequence: CDR1 SQVTM, CDR2 ANQGSEA. The clonotype originates from a man aged 18 to 29 who had recovered from COVID-19. The chain employs TRBV29-1 and TRBJ1-4; D is possibly TRBD1 (6 bases). Sequences were obtained from PBMCs or T cells enriched from blood (not recorded which). CDR3 sequence: CSVRDGGREKLFF. In nucleotides, the CDR3 is TGCAGCGTGAGGGACGGGGGGCGTGAAAAACTGTTTTTT.